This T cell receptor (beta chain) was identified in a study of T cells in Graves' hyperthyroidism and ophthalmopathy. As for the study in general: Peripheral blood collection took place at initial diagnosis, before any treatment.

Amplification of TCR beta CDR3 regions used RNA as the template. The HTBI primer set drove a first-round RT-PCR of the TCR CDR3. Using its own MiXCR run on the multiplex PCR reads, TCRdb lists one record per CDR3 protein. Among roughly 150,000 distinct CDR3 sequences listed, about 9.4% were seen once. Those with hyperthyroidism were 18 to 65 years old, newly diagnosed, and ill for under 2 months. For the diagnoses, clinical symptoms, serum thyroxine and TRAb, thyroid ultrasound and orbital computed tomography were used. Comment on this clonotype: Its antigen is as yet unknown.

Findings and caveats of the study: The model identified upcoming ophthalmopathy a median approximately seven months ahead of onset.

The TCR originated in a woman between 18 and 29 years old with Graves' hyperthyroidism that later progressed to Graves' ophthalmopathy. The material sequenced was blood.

CDR3 DNA sequence: TGTGCCAGTAGTAGAGGGACTAGCCGAAGCTCCTACAATGAGCAGTTCTTC. Translating it yields CASSRGTSRSSYNEQFF. V is TRBV19 and J is TRBJ2-1; TRBD2 agrees at 9 bases. V lost 4 bases, J lost 0 bases, and 7 bases stayed unmatched. CDR3 length equals 17 residues. Germline V gene data show CDR1 as LNHDA and CDR2 as SQIVND (reference sequence).